One sample yielded the 3 T cell receptor beta chains listed below, sequenced in a study of OX40 agonist ivuxolimab in advanced cancers. TCRdb's table, derived via immunoSEQ multiplex PCR, lists solely in-frame clones and lacks some. Among about 110,000 clones listed, just over 90% were seen once. This specimen was CD4+ or CD8+ T cells sorted from blood, taken in a trial of the OX40 agonist ivuxolimab. These receptor sequences come from an adult with an advanced solid tumor such as melanoma, head and neck, liver or kidney cancer.

This clone came up once. V and J are TRBV7-8 and TRBJ2-7; 10 bases line up with TRBD2. Per the germline V gene, CDR1 is SGHVS and CDR2 is FQNEAQ. Losses at the gene ends were 4 bases for V and 3 bases for J; bases not matched to a gene: 6. The length of the CDR3 is 15 residues. The CDR3 nucleotides are TGTGCCAGCAGCTCTACAGCGGGGGGGGGCTACGAGCAGTACTTC. It yields the protein CASSSTAGGGYEQYF.

The chain joins TRBV29-1 to TRBJ1-1; D perhaps matches TRBD1 (5 bases). CDR1 SQVTM and CDR2 ANQGSEA come from the germline V gene. The CDR3 contains 13 residues. V was clipped by 4 bases and J by 4 bases, with 13 bases between them. Here the CDR3 DNA reads TGCAGCGTTGTACGCGGGGGGACCACTGAAGCTTTCTTT. It encodes CSVVRGGTTEAFF.

Regarding this clone: The junction departs from germline at one end; a sequencing error may be responsible. CDR3 DNA: TGTGCCAGCAGGACTAGGGCCAATGAGCAGTTCTTC. It specifies CASRTRANEQFF. This sequence joins TRBV5-1 and TRBJ2-1; 7 nucleotides align to TRBD2. CDR3 length equals 12 residues. Germline CDR1 reads SGHRS; CDR2 reads YFSETQ.